These 11 T cell receptor beta chains were all obtained from the same sample, sequenced in a study of blood T cell repertoires in COVID-19. Method: immunoSEQ multiplex PCR; TCRdb's copy keeps in-frame clones and lacks some. The sample yields about 250,000 clones, around 89% seen once. Source material: peripheral blood. These receptors all come from a woman aged 25 to 39 with COVID-19, enrolled during active disease.

V is TRBV10-1 and J is TRBJ1-4; D is ambiguous. V was pared by 3 bases and J by 5 bases, with 4 bases between. The germline V gene encodes CDR1 WNHNN and CDR2 SYGVQD (reference sequence). CDR3 length: 12 residues. The CDR3 coding sequence is TGCGCCAGCAGTGACCGGAATGAAAAACTGTTTTTT. Encoded protein: CASSDRNEKLFF.

The chain couples TRBV4-3 to TRBJ1-1; D is undetermined. Germline V gene data show CDR1 as LGHNA and CDR2 as YSLEER. This CDR3 has 14 residues. V was pared by 4 bases and J by 3 bases, with 12 bases between. The CDR3 sequence is CASSLSGGYTEAFF. The CDR3, as DNA: TGCGCCAGCAGCCTCTCAGGCGGGTACACTGAAGCTTTCTTT.

The J gene is TRBJ2-4, the V gene TRBV13; possible D gene TRBD1, 5 bases. Trimming cost V 0 bases and J 9 bases, with 15 bases left between them. The CDR3 extends over 15 amino acids. Germline CDR1 and CDR2: PRHDT and FYEKMQ (reference sequence). In DNA, the CDR3 is TGTGCCAGCAGCTTAGGTTCCCTCCCCAGGGCCATTCAGTACTTC. Its protein product is CASSLGSLPRAIQYF.

The genes are TRBV4-2 and TRBJ1-5; TRBD1 might be the D (6 bases). Trimming took 0 bases from V and 3 from J, leaving 12 bases between them. Germline V gene sequence: CDR1 LGHNA, CDR2 YNFKEQ. The CDR3 has 16 residues. CDR3 sequence reads: CASSQEGQGNNQPQHF. CDR3 nucleotides: TGTGCCAGCAGCCAAGAGGGGCAGGGGAACAATCAGCCCCAGCATTTT.

The rearrangement joins TRBV19 to TRBJ2-3, with 9 bases fitting TRBD2. Germline assignment: CDR1 LNHDA and CDR2 SQIVND (reference sequence). The trim removed 7 bases at V and 1 base at J, leaving 6 bases unmatched. The CDR3 has 15 amino acids. The chain's CDR3 is CASKLAGAGTDTQYF. The CDR3 region has the DNA TGTGCCAGTAAGTTAGCGGGGGCGGGCACAGATACGCAGTATTTT.

Only one count was recorded for this clone. The chain couples TRBV10-3 to TRBJ1-1; no firm D call. Trimming stripped 6 bases from V and 1 base from J, with 9 bases between. The CDR3 is made up of 13 amino acids. CDR1 and CDR2 (germline): ENHRY, SYGVKD. This CDR3 reads CAISVRENTEAFF. The CDR3 DNA follows: TGTGCCATCAGCGTGAGGGAGAACACTGAAGCTTTCTTT.

This clone has a single count. The gene calls are TRBV11-1 and TRBJ1-1, with D tentatively TRBD1 (5 bases). CDR3 size: 14 residues. Trimming shortened V by 4 bases and J by 7 bases, and 16 bases separated the two germline ends. CDR1 and CDR2 from the germline V gene are SGHAT and FQDESV (reference sequence). The CDR3 is CASSYWGEPREAFF. DNA for the CDR3: TGTGCCAGCAGCTATTGGGGGGAGCCCCGTGAAGCTTTCTTT.

The V gene is TRBV21-1, the J gene TRBJ2-1; the D segment call TRBD2 is taken from the table without a DNA check. TRBV21-1 constitutes a pseudogene. The CDR3 length is 16 residues. The CDR3 DNA reads TGTGCCAGCAGCAAAGTTCTGACTGAAGCGGGCAATGAGCAGTTCTTC. Amino acids: CASSKVLTEAGNEQFF.

The chain recombines TRBV24-1 with TRBJ1-1, with a tentative D call TRBD1 (6 bases). Germline V gene data show CDR1 as KGHDR and CDR2 as SFDVKD. The CDR3 length is 15 residues. V dropped 4 bases and J dropped 0 bases, with 11 bases sitting between them. The CDR3 nucleotides read TGTGCCACCAGTGAAGAAACAGGGATGAACACTGAAGCTTTCTTT. Protein product: CATSEETGMNTEAFF.

The chain joins TRBV5-4 to TRBJ2-1; 15 bases map to TRBD2. Unmatched junction bases numbered 7, after V lost 4 bases and J lost 8 bases. The length of the CDR3 is 16 residues. CDR1 SGHNT and CDR2 YYREEE come from the germline V gene (reference sequence). Here the CDR3 DNA reads TGTGCCAGCAGCCCAGGACTAGCGGGGGGGCTCTATGAGCAGTTCTTC. Translating gives CASSPGLAGGLYEQFF. Full variable domain (missing parts from reference TRBV5-4 and TRBJ2-1): ETGVTQSPTHLIKTRGQQVTLRCSSQSGHNTVSWYQQALGQGPQFIFQYYREEENGRGNFPPRFSGLQFPNYSSELNVNALELDDSALYLCASSPGLAGGLYEQFFGPGTRLTVL.

In DNA form, the CDR3 reads TGTGCCAGCAGCTTAGCTAGCGGGGGACACCAAGAGACCCAGTACTTC. It codes for CASSLASGGHQETQYF. The chain joins TRBV7-9 to TRBJ2-5; 9 positions match TRBD2. CDR1 is SEHNR and CDR2 is FQNEAQ in the germline V gene (reference sequence). The V gene end was trimmed by 0 bases and the J gene end by 0 bases; junction bases not matched to a gene: 2. This CDR3 spans 16 amino acids.